This T cell receptor (beta chain) was retrieved from a study of cytomegalovirus exposure and HLA in healthy donors. Study-level findings and limits: Confirmation in vitro established that a few CMV-associated chains were specific for CMV antigens. It was only CMV serostatus that was available as immune exposure information. It was about 150 TCR beta chains that were listed as cytomegalovirus-associated.

PCR involved 60 Vbeta and 13 Jbeta primers. Per the authors' pipeline: An analysis that came later counted 80 million or so unique TCR beta chains, 9 million to 12 million shared. The table came from immunoSEQ multiplex PCR; TCRdb's copy has only in-frame clones and leaves some out. The DNA gave D and trimming, while V, J and clone size come from that table. This sample yields approximately 140,000 clones, of which approximately 65% are seen a single time; roughly 6% belongs to the top ten. Germline loops: CDR1 ENHRY, CDR2 SYGVKD. The CDR3 spans 15 residues. The ends lost 5 bases at V and 0 bases at J; junction bases unmatched: 7. As to this clone: The target antigen is unknown.

The chain joins TRBV10-3 to TRBJ2-7; 7 bases fit TRBD1. The receptor comes from a woman in her sixties in good health and CMV-seronegative. Material: PBMCs. DNA of the CDR3: TGTGCCATCAGTACCGGGGACAGCAGCTCCTACGAGCAGTACTTC. It translates to CAISTGDSSSYEQYF.